The T cell receptor beta chain described here comes from a study of blood T cell repertoires in COVID-19. Study in general: There were acute and convalescent COVID-19 samples, and they came from the United States, Italy and Spain. PBMCs, B-cell-depleted T cells, or T cells were the source of the cDNA or gDNA that made up the material.

Germline trimming cut 1 base from V and 11 bases from J; bases unmatched to any gene: 9. Germline assignment: CDR1 SEHNR and CDR2 FQNEAQ (reference sequence). The CDR3 covers 15 residues. In the authors' methods: Reference gene primer amplification gave nucleated cell count estimates. Using immunoSEQ multiplex PCR, the repertoire was profiled, and TCRdb retains in-frame clones only, with some absent. Clone size and the V and J calls come from that table; the DNA yielded D and trimming. Among 150,000 to 170,000 clones listed, roughly 80% were seen once. Sequencing was carried out using peripheral blood. The sequence was collected from a woman aged 60-70 years with acute or convalescent COVID-19. The V gene is TRBV7-9, the J gene TRBJ1-4; 8 nucleotides align to TRBD1. This CDR3 reads CASSLGSTGEGKLFF. For the CDR3, the DNA is TGTGCCAGCAGCTTAGGATCGACAGGGGAAGGGAAACTGTTTTTT.